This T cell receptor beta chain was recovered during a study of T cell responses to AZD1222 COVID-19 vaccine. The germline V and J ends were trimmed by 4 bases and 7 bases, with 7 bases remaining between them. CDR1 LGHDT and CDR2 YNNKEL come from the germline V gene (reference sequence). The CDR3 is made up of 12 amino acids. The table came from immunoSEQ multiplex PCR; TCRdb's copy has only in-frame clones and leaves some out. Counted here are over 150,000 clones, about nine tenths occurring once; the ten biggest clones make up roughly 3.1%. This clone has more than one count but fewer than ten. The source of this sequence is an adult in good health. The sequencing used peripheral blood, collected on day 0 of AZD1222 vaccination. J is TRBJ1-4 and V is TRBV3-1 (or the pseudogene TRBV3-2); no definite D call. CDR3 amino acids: CASSPRGEKLFF. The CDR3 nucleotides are TGTGCCAGCAGCCCGCGTGGTGAAAAACTGTTTTTT.